A single sample is the source of the 13 T cell receptor beta chains below, sequenced in a study of blood T cell repertoires in COVID-19. Repertoires were generated with immunoSEQ multiplex PCR, while TCRdb's copy carries only in-frame clones and drops some. The data hold tens of thousands of clones, with about 91% observed a single time. The material sequenced was peripheral blood. The origin of the receptors is a human donor with active COVID-19. The donor label of this sample is uncertain.

V is TRBV13 and J is TRBJ1-1, with 7 bases identical to TRBD1. From germline, CDR1 is PRHDT and CDR2 FYEKMQ (reference sequence). The V segment lost 1 base and the J segment 2 bases; nucleotides outside the gene matches: 7. There are 16 residues in the CDR3. CDR3 in DNA: TGTGCCAGCAGCTTAGCTGGACAGGTCGTCAACACTGAAGCTTTCTTT. This translates into CASSLAGQVVNTEAFF. Based on the CDR3 plus reference TRBV13 and TRBJ1-1, the full variable domain is AAGVIQSPRHLIKEKRETATLKCYPIPRHDTVYWYQQGPGQDPQFLISFYEKMQSDKGSIPDRFSAQQFSDYHSELNMSSLELGDSALYFCASSLAGQVVNTEAFFGQGTRLTVV.

The rearrangement uses TRBV18 and TRBJ1-2; 11 bases agree with TRBD1. CDR1 is KGHSH, CDR2 LQKENI, per germline. J was trimmed by 7 bases and V by 5 bases; bases with no gene match: 9. This CDR3 contains 15 residues. The CDR3 DNA sequence: TGTGCCAGCTCAATTGGGACAGGGGGTCCAAGTGGCTACACCTTC. Amino acids: CASSIGTGGPSGYTF.

The rearrangement uses TRBV28 and TRBJ1-2, with TRBD1 matching over 7 bases. The CDR3 loop spans 13 amino acids. V was pared by 7 bases and J by 4 bases, with 6 bases of the junction left unmatched. Germline lookup yields CDR1 MDHEN and CDR2 SYDVKM. The CDR3 DNA reads TGTGCCAGCATTAAGCAGGGGGGCTATGGCTACACCTTC. Protein: CASIKQGGYGYTF.

The chain employs TRBV19 and TRBJ2-7; no definite D call. This CDR3 comprises 14 residues. Looked up from germline, CDR1 is LNHDA and CDR2 is SQIVND (reference sequence). Trimming pared 4 bases from V and 4 bases from J, leaving 14 bases between. The CDR3, as DNA: TGTGCCAGTAGTAGCCCTGGGCAGGCGTACGAGCAGTACTTC. Protein sequence: CASSSPGQAYEQYF.

In this sample, this clone turned up a few times. The chain is built from TRBV12-3 or TRBV12-4 and TRBJ1-1; 7 bases are a match to TRBD1. The V segment lost 7 bases and the J segment 5 bases; nucleotides outside the gene matches: 7. The CDR3 sequence is 13 residues long. CDR3 sequence reads: CASIRQGRTEAFF. CDR3 bases: TGTGCCAGCATTCGACAGGGACGGACTGAAGCTTTCTTT.

The rearrangement links TRBV6-6 to TRBJ1-5; TRBD1 might be the D (6 bases). Deletions cut 7 bases from V and 7 bases from J, with 17 bases between. This CDR3 comprises 14 residues. The germline CDR1 and CDR2 sequences are MNHNY and SVGAGI (reference sequence). The CDR3 loop reads CASTTAGTQQPQHF. The CDR3 DNA reads TGTGCCAGCACAACCGCCGGGACACAACAGCCCCAGCATTTT.

The V call is TRBV5-4, the J call TRBJ2-3; D possibly corresponds to TRBD2 (6 bases). V was cut by 2 bases and J by 3 bases, with 10 bases left in between. The germline CDR1 and CDR2 sequences are SGHNT and YYREEE (reference sequence). The CDR3 is 14 amino acids. CDR3 region: CASSFGGRTDTQYF. The CDR3 nucleotides read TGTGCCAGCAGCTTTGGAGGGAGGACAGATACGCAGTATTTT.

The V gene is TRBV29-1, the J gene TRBJ2-1; 8 bases align to TRBD2. The CDR3 consists of 13 residues. V lost 2 bases, J lost 7 bases, and 4 bases stayed unmatched. CDR1 is SQVTM and CDR2 is ANQGSEA in the germline V gene. The CDR3 reads CSVESGGRNEQFF. The CDR3 DNA is TGCAGCGTTGAAAGCGGGGGTCGGAATGAGCAGTTCTTC.

The chain recombines TRBV28 with TRBJ1-2; 8 bases line up with TRBD1. V shed 3 bases, J shed 8 bases, and the junction held 8 bases outside the gene matches. The germline gives CDR1 MDHEN, CDR2 SYDVKM. This CDR3 region has 14 residues. The CDR3 sequence is CASSFPGGREGYTF. CDR3 in DNA: TGTGCCAGCAGTTTCCCAGGGGGCAGGGAAGGCTACACCTTC.

In its sample, this clone was seen once. The gene calls are TRBV2 and TRBJ2-2, with D tentatively TRBD2 (5 bases). CDR1 is SNHLY and CDR2 is FYNNEI in the germline V gene. Trimming removed 0 bases from V and 5 bases from J, with 7 bases in between. The CDR3 has 14 residues. The CDR3 spells CASSEARGTGELFF. The CDR3 DNA reads as TGTGCCAGCAGTGAAGCAAGAGGGACCGGGGAGCTGTTTTTT.

The chain links TRBV28 to TRBJ1-1; the D gene is possibly TRBD1 (6 bases). CDR3 length equals 14 residues. Germline assignment: CDR1 MDHEN and CDR2 SYDVKM. The ends were cut back, 6 bases at V and 0 bases at J, with 11 bases in the middle. CDR3 DNA: TGTGCCAGCAGAAGACAGGCCATGAACACTGAAGCTTTCTTT. Its translation is CASRRQAMNTEAFF. The full variable domain, completed using reference TRBV28 and TRBJ1-1, is DVKVTQSSRYLVKRTGEKVFLECVQDMDHENMFWYRQDPGLGLRLIYFSYDVKMKEKGDIPEGYSVSREKKERFSLILESASTNQTSMYLCASRRQAMNTEAFFGQGTRLTVV.

The chain employs TRBV28 and TRBJ2-1, with TRBD2 matching 9 bases. The CDR3 extends over 15 amino acids. Looked up from germline, CDR1 is MDHEN and CDR2 is SYDVKM. V shed 3 bases and J 7 bases; nucleotides not matched to a gene: 7. CDR3 loop: CASSFSGSKENEQFF. The CDR3, as DNA: TGTGCCAGCAGTTTTAGCGGGAGTAAGGAGAATGAGCAGTTCTTC.

The genes are TRBV7-6 and TRBJ2-1; 7 bases are a match to TRBD1. The junction had 6 bases not matched to a gene; V was cut back by 2 bases and J by 11 bases. Germline V lookup: CDR1 SGHVS, CDR2 FNYEAQ. CDR3 length equals 13 residues. CDR3 bases: TGTGCCAGCAGCTTAAGGGGGCCGGGACAGCAGTTCTTC. Translating it yields CASSLRGPGQQFF.